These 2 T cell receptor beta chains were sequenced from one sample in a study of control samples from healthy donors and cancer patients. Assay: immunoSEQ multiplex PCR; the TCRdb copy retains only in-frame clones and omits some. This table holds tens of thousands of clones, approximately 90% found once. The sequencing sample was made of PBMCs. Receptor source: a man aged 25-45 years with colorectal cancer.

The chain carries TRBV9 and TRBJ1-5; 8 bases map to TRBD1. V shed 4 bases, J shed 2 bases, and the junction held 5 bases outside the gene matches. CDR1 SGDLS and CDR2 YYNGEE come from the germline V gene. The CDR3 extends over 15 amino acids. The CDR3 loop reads CASSPGTGGNQPQHF. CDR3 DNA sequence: TGTGCCAGCAGCCCCGGGACAGGAGGCAATCAGCCCCAGCATTTT.

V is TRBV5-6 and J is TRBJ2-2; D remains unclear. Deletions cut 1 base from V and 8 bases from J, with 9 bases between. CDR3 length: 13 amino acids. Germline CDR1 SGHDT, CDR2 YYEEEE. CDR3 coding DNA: TGTGCCAGCAGCTTGCAGGATCCAGGGGAGCTGTTTTTT. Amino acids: CASSLQDPGELFF.